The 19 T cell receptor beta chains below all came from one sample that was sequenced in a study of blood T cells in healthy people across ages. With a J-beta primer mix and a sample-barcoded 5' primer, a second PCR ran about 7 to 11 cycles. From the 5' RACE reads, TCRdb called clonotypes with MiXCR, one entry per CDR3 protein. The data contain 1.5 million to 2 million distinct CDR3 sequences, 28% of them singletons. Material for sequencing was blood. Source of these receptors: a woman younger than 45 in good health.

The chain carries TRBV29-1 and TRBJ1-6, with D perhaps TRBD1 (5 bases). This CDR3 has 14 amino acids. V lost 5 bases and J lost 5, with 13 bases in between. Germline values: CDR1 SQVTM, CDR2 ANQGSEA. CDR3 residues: CSVKAGTNNSPLHF. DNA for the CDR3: TGCAGCGTTAAGGCAGGGACGAATAATTCACCCCTCCACTTT.

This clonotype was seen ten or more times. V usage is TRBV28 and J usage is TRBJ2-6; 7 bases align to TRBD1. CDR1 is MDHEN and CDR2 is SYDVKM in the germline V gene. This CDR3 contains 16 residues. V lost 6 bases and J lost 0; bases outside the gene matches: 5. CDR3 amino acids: CASSRTGPSGANVLTF. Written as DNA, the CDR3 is TGTGCCAGCAGCAGGACAGGCCCCTCTGGGGCCAACGTCCTGACTTTC.

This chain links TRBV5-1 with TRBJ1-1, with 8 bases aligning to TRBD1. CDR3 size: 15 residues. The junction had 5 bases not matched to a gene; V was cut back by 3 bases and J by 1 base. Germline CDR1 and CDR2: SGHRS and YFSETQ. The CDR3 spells CASSWSGGGNTEAFF. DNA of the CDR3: TGCGCCAGCAGCTGGTCAGGGGGCGGGAACACTGAAGCTTTCTTT.

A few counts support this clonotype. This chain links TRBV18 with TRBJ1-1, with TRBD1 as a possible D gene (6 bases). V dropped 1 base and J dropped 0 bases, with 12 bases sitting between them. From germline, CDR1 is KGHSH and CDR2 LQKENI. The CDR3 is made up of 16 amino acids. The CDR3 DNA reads TGTGCCAGCTCACCACTAGACAGGATTATGAACACTGAAGCTTTCTTT. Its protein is CASSPLDRIMNTEAFF. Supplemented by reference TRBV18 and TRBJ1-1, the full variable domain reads NAGVMQNPRHLVRRRGQEARLRCSPMKGHSHVYWYRQLPEEGLKFMVYLQKENIIDESGMPKERFSAEFPKEGPSILRIQQVVRGDSAAYFCASSPLDRIMNTEAFFGQGTRLTVV.

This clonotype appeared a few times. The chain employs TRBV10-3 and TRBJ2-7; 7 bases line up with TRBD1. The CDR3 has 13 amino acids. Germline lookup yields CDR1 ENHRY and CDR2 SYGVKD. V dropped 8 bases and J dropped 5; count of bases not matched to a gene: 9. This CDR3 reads CAIPGTDPHEQYF. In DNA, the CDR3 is TGTGCCATCCCCGGGACAGATCCCCACGAGCAGTACTTC.

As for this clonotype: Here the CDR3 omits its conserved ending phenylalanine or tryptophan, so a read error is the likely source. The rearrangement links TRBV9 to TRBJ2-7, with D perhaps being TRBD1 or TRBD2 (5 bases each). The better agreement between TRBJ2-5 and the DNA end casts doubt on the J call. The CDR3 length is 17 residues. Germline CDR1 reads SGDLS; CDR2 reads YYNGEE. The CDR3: CASSPRDGESLQETQYL. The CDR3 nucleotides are TGTGCCAGCAGCCCCAGGGACGGTGAGAGCCTCCAGGAGACCCAGTACCTC.

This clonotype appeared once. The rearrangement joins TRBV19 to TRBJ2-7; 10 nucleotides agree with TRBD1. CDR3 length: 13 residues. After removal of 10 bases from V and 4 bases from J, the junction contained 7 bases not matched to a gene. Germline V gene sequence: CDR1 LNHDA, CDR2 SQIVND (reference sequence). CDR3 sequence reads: CATQGQGIYEQYF. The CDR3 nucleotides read TGTGCCACCCAGGGACAGGGGATATACGAGCAGTACTTC.

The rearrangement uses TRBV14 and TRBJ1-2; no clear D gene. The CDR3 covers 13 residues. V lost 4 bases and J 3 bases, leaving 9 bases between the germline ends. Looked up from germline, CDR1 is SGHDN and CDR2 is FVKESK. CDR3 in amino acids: CASSPTRDYGYTF. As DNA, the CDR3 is TGTGCCAGCAGCCCCACTCGGGACTATGGCTACACCTTC.

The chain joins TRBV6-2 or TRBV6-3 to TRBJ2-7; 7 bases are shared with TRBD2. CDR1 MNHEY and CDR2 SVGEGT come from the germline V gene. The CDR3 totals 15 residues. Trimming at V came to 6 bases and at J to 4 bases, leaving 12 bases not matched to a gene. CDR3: CASRLPERGGYEQYF. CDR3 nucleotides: TGTGCCAGCAGACTCCCCGAGCGGGGAGGTTACGAGCAGTACTTC.

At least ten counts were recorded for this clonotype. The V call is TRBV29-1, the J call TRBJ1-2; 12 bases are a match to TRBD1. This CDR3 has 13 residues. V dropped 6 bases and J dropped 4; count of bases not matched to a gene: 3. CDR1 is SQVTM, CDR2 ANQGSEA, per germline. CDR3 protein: CSVGTGGAYGYTF. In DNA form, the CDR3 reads TGCAGCGTCGGGACAGGGGGCGCCTATGGCTACACCTTC.

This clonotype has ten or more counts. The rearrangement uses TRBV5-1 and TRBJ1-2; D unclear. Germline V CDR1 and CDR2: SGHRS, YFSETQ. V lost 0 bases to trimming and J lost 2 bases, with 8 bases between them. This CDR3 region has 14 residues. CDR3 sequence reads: CASSLESPNYGYTF. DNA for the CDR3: TGCGCCAGCAGCTTGGAGTCACCCAACTATGGCTACACCTTC. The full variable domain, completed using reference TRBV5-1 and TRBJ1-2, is KAGVTQTPRYLIKTRGQQVTLSCSPISGHRSVSWYQQTPGQGLQFLFEYFSETQRNKGNFPGRFSGRQFSNSRSEMNVSTLELGDSALYLCASSLESPNYGYTFGSGTRLTVV.

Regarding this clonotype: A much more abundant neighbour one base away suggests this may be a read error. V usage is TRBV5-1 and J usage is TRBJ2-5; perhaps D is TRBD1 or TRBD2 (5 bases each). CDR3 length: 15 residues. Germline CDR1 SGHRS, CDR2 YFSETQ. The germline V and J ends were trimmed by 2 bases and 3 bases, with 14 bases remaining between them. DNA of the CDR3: TGCGCCAGCAGCTTACGGGGACGGCCAGAAGAGACCCAGTACTTC. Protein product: CASSLRGRPEETQYF.

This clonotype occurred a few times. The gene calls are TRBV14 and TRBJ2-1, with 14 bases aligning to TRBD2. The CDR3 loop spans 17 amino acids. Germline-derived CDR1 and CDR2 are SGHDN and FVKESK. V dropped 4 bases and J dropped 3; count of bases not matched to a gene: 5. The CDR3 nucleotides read TGTGCCAGCAGCCCAGGGACTAGCGGGGGATTCTACAATGAGCAGTTCTTC. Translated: CASSPGTSGGFYNEQFF.

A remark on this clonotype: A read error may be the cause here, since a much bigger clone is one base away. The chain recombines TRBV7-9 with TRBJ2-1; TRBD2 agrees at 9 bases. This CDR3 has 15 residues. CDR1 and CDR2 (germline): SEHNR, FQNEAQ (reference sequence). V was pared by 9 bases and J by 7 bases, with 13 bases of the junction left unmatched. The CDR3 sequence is CARSARTSDRNEQFF. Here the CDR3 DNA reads TGTGCCAGAAGCGCCCGGACTAGCGACCGGAATGAGCAGTTCTTC. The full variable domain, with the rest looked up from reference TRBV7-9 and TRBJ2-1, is DTGVSQNPRHKITKRGQNVTFRCDPISEHNRLYWYRQTLGQGPEFLTYFQNEAQLEKSRLLSDRFSAERPKGSFSTLEIQRTEQGDSAMYLCARSARTSDRNEQFFGPGTRLTVL.

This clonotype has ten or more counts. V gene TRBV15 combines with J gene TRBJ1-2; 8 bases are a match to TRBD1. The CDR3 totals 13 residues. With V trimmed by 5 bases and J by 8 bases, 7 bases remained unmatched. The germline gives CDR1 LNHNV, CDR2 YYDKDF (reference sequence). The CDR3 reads CATSVRTGTGYTF. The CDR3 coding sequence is TGTGCCACCAGCGTCCGGACAGGGACAGGCTACACCTTC.

The CDR3 here is CASSPDRLHTDTQYF. DNA for the CDR3: TGCGCCAGCAGCCCAGACAGGCTACACACAGATACGCAGTATTTT. V usage is TRBV4-1 and J usage is TRBJ2-3, with a weak D call TRBD1 (6 bases). Germline CDR1 MGHRA, CDR2 YSYEKL. Trimming took 4 bases from V and 2 from J, leaving 13 bases between them. This CDR3 has 15 residues.

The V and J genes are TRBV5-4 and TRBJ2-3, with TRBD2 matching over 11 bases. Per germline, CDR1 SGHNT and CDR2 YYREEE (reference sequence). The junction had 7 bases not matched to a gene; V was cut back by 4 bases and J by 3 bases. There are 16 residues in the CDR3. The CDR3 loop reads CASSDQTSGVTDTQYF. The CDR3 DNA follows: TGTGCCAGCAGCGATCAGACTAGCGGGGTTACAGATACGCAGTATTTT.

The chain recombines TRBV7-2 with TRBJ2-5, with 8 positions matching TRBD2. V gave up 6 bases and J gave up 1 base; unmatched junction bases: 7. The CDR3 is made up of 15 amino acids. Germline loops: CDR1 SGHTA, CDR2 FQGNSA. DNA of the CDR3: TGTGCCAGCAGACCCCGGGGGGGCTCCCAAGAGACCCAGTACTTC. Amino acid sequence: CASRPRGGSQETQYF.

The CDR3 sequence is CASSPLLAGGQGTQYF. The CDR3 coding sequence is TGTGCCAGCAGCCCCCTTCTAGCGGGAGGGCAAGGCACGCAGTATTTT. This rearrangement joins TRBV6-5 to TRBJ2-3, with 12 bases aligning to TRBD2. Germline CDR1 and CDR2: MNHEY and SVGAGI. The CDR3 length is 16 residues. Trimming cost V 6 bases and J 9 bases; bases outside gene matches: 13.